This note documents a single T cell receptor (beta chain) sequence. Its target is unknown. The CDR3 has 14 amino acids. J gave up 7 bases and V 5 bases, and 6 bases lay outside the gene matches. Germline CDR1 and CDR2: SGDLS and YYNGEE. Every donor was a healthy person donating bone marrow. This entry comes from a study of cytomegalovirus exposure and HLA in healthy donors. Use of 60 Vbeta and 13 Jbeta primers characterized the PCR. TCRdb keeps only in-frame clones here, not all; method: immunoSEQ multiplex PCR. The sample consists of 150,000 to 200,000 clones, about 70% of them appearing once. Points from the study as a whole: The authors enumerated 150 to 200 TCR beta chains as linked to cytomegalovirus. Among donors in an Asian-associated ancestry cluster, a later analysis reportedly found fewer N-insertions than the approximately 670-donor mean. An analysis was carried out at a later point. It showed that HLA-associated TCR beta chains were more clonally expanded than equally common non-associated chains.

This sequence originates from a man under 40 in good health and CMV-seropositive. The gene calls are TRBV9 and TRBJ1-6; 7 nucleotides align to TRBD1. The sequenced material came from PBMCs. The CDR3 region has the DNA TGTGCCAGCAGAAGGGGACAGCCAAATTCACCCCTCCACTTT. It yields the protein CASRRGQPNSPLHF. Together with reference TRBV9 and TRBJ1-6, the CDR3 gives the full variable domain: DSGVTQTPKHLITATGQRVTLRCSPRSGDLSVYWYQQSLDQGLQFLIQYYNGEERAKGNILERFSAQQFPDLHSELNLSSLELGDSALYFCASRRGQPNSPLHFGNGTRLTVT.